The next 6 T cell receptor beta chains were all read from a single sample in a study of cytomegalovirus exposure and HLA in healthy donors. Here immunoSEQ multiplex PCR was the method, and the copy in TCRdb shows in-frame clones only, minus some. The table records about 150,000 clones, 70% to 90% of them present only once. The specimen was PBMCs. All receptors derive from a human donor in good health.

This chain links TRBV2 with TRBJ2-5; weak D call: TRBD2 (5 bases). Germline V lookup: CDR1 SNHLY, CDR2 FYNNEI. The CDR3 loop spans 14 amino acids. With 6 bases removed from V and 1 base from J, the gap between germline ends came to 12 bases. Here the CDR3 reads CASRQEGLQETQYF. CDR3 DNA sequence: TGTGCCAGCAGGCAGGAAGGACTCCAAGAGACCCAGTACTTC.

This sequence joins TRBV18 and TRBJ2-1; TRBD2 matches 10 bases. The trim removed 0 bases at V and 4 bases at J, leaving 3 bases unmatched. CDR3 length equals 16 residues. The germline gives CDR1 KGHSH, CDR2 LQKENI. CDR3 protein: CASSPPGTSVYNEQFF. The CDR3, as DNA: TGTGCCAGCTCACCACCAGGGACTAGCGTTTACAATGAGCAGTTCTTC.

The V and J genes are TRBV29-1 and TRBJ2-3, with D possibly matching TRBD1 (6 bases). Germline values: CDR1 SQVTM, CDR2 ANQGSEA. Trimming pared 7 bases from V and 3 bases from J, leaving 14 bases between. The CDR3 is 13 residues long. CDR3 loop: CSASGVRTDTQYF. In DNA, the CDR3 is TGCAGCGCCTCAGGGGTTAGAACAGATACGCAGTATTTT.

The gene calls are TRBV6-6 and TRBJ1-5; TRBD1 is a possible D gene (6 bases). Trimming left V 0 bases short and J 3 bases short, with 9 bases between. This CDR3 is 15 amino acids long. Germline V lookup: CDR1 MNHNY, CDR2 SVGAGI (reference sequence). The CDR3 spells CASSYSTGYNQPQHF. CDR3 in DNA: TGTGCCAGCAGTTACTCGACAGGCTACAATCAGCCCCAGCATTTT.

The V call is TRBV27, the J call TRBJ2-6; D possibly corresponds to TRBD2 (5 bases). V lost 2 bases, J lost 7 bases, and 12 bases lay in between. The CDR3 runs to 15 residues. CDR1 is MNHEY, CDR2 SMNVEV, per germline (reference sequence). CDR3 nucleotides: TGTGCCAGCAGTTTAACTAGGGTAACAGCCAACGTCCTGACTTTC. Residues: CASSLTRVTANVLTF.

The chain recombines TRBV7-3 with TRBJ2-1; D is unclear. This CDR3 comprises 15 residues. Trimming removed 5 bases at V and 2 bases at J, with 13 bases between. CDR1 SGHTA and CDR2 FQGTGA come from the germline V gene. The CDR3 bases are TGTGCCAGCAGCAAGAAAGAGACACCCTACAATGAGCAGTTCTTC. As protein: CASSKKETPYNEQFF.